This passage covers 12 T cell receptor beta chains from one sample sequenced in a study of identical twins. TCRdb reanalysed the 5' RACE reads using MiXCR and keeps one entry per CDR3 protein. The sample lists a few hundred thousand distinct CDR3 sequences; about 6.7% were seen once. These sequences were also reported in another study, on T cells expressing NK-cell markers.

Sequencing was performed on CD8+ T cells sorted from blood. Receptors were obtained from a woman under 30 in good health.

Many counts were recorded for this clonotype. The chain links TRBV12-3 or TRBV12-4 to TRBJ2-5; D ambiguous. The CDR3 length is 13 residues. Trimming removed 6 bases from V and 1 base from J, with 9 bases in between. CDR3 loop: CASSPRPQETQYF. As DNA, the CDR3 is TGTGCCAGCAGCCCCCGCCCCCAAGAGACCCAGTACTTC.

This clonotype is classed as medium-sized. V usage is TRBV7-9 and J usage is TRBJ2-7, with 7 bases lining up with TRBD1. V lost 3 bases to trimming and J lost 5 bases; unmatched junction nucleotides: 7. The CDR3 is made up of 14 amino acids. Germline assignment: CDR1 SEHNR and CDR2 FQNEAQ (reference sequence). The CDR3: CASSLADRAHEQYF. The DNA of the CDR3 is TGTGCCAGCAGCTTGGCAGACAGGGCCCACGAGCAGTACTTC.

This clonotype occurred a few times. The chain carries TRBV10-2 and TRBJ2-7, with D possibly being TRBD2 (5 bases). Germline V gene data show CDR1 as WSHSY and CDR2 as SAAADI. V was cut by 10 bases and J by 3 bases, with 13 bases left in between. The CDR3 has 12 residues. Here the CDR3 reads CATLGNVYEQYF. The CDR3 nucleotides read TGCGCCACCCTCGGGAACGTCTACGAGCAGTACTTC.

This clonotype was detected a few times. The chain employs TRBV20-1 and TRBJ1-1; a possible D gene is TRBD1 (6 bases). The V gene lost 3 bases and the J gene lost 1 base, with 9 bases spanning the gap. This CDR3 has 13 residues. CDR1 is DFQATT, CDR2 SNEGSKA, per germline (reference sequence). CDR3 loop: CSASTGPNTEAFF. DNA for the CDR3: TGCAGTGCTAGTACAGGGCCGAACACTGAAGCTTTCTTT.

This chain joins TRBV7-8 and TRBJ2-5; either TRBD1 or TRBD2 may fit D (6 bases each). This CDR3 is built from 12 residues. Looked up from germline, CDR1 is SGHVS and CDR2 is FQNEAQ. Trimming took 6 bases from V and 5 from J, leaving 10 bases between them. Written as DNA, the CDR3 is TGTGCCAGCAGGGGGGGCGGGGAGACCCAGTACTTC. Protein product: CASRGGGETQYF.

This clonotype was found a few times. This sequence joins TRBV6-2 or TRBV6-3 and TRBJ2-1; 11 nucleotides match TRBD2. Germline V gene data show CDR1 as MNHEY and CDR2 as SVGEGT. The CDR3 extends over 15 amino acids. J lost 5 bases, V lost 5 bases, and 5 bases had no gene match. The CDR3 reads CASSEQLAGDNEQFF. The DNA of the CDR3 is TGTGCCAGCAGTGAGCAACTAGCGGGAGACAATGAGCAGTTCTTC.

This clonotype was counted between two and nine times. The chain couples TRBV12-3 or TRBV12-4 to TRBJ2-7; D gene uncertain. This CDR3 contains 16 residues. Between the trimmed V and J ends, which lost 6 bases and 2 bases, there was a span of 20 bases. The CDR3: CASSLGRGRPTYEQYF. CDR3 DNA sequence: TGTGCCAGCAGCCTTGGGCGTGGAAGGCCGACCTACGAGCAGTACTTC.

This chain links TRBV12-3 or TRBV12-4 with TRBJ2-7, with D possibly being TRBD1 (5 bases). This CDR3 is built from 12 residues. Trimming pared 6 bases from V and 7 bases from J, leaving 13 bases between. CDR3 coding DNA: TGTGCCAGCAGCTTACTCAGGGTAGAGCAGTACTTC. Translated: CASSLLRVEQYF.

The J gene is TRBJ2-5, the V gene TRBV12-3 or TRBV12-4, with 9 bases that match TRBD2. The CDR3 extends over 13 amino acids. Losses at the gene ends were 8 bases for V and 4 bases for J; bases not matched to a gene: 5. CDR3 sequence (DNA): TGTGCCAGCGCAAGCGGGAGGACAGAGACCCAGTACTTC. This encodes CASASGRTETQYF.

The chain employs TRBV9 and TRBJ1-2; the D is unclear. V was clipped by 3 bases and J by 0 bases, with 12 bases between them. The CDR3 has 15 residues. CDR1 and CDR2 (germline): SGDLS, YYNGEE. This chain's CDR3 is CASSEEGNPNYGYTF. In nucleotides, the CDR3 is TGTGCCAGCAGCGAGGAGGGTAATCCTAACTATGGCTACACCTTC.

This clonotype turned up a few times. The chain has TRBV4-2 and TRBJ1-3; D uncertain. There are 17 residues in the CDR3. The V gene's germline CDR1 is LGHNA and CDR2 YNFKEQ. Trimming left V 1 base short and J 3 bases short, with 16 bases between. The CDR3 reads CASSQVSGGSYGNTIYF. In DNA, the CDR3 is TGTGCCAGCAGCCAAGTGAGTGGAGGTTCTTATGGAAACACCATATATTTT.

The chain has TRBV18 and TRBJ2-6; D is undetermined. Trimming took off 2 bases at V and 0 bases at J, with 14 bases between the two ends. This CDR3 spans 18 amino acids. Looked up from germline, CDR1 is KGHSH and CDR2 is LQKENI. CDR3 sequence (DNA): TGTGCCAGCTCACCAATGTCAGCTTCCATCTCTGGGGCCAACGTCCTGACTTTC. Protein product: CASSPMSASISGANVLTF.